The 14 T cell receptor beta chains below come from one sample, sequenced in a study of blood T cell repertoires in COVID-19. TCRdb's copy holds only in-frame clones and misses some; the assay was immunoSEQ multiplex PCR. The sample has around 72,000 clones; about 80% are singletons. Sequenced material: peripheral blood. The source is a woman aged 55-69 years with acute or convalescent COVID-19.

The chain uses TRBV9 and TRBJ2-7, with TRBD2 matching over 8 bases. This CDR3 is 14 amino acids long. The germline V gene encodes CDR1 SGDLS and CDR2 YYNGEE. Germline trimming cut 0 bases from V and 5 bases from J; bases unmatched to any gene: 4. CDR3 DNA sequence: TGTGCCAGCAGCGTAGGCGGGGGGCTGAACGAGCAGTACTTC. As protein: CASSVGGGLNEQYF.

This clone has just one count. The rearrangement uses TRBV7-2 and TRBJ2-1, with 11 positions matching TRBD2. Looked up from germline, CDR1 is SGHTA and CDR2 is FQGNSA. V shed 5 bases, J shed 5 bases, and the junction held 5 bases outside the gene matches. The CDR3 contains 15 residues. This CDR3 is CASSISGGVHNEQFF. CDR3 sequence (DNA): TGTGCCAGCAGCATTAGCGGGGGGGTTCACAATGAGCAGTTCTTC.

The V call is TRBV5-1, the J call TRBJ1-2; D is possibly TRBD1 (6 bases). Germline V gene sequence: CDR1 SGHRS, CDR2 YFSETQ. Trimming removed 0 bases at V and 7 bases at J, with 16 bases between. CDR3 length: 15 residues. DNA for the CDR3: TGCGCCAGCAGCTTGGGTAAAAAACAGGGCAGTGGCTACACCTTC. It translates to CASSLGKKQGSGYTF. Drawing the rest from reference TRBV5-1 and TRBJ1-2, the complete variable domain is KAGVTQTPRYLIKTRGQQVTLSCSPISGHRSVSWYQQTPGQGLQFLFEYFSETQRNKGNFPGRFSGRQFSNSRSEMNVSTLELGDSALYLCASSLGKKQGSGYTFGSGTRLTVV.

The genes are TRBV2 and TRBJ1-2; TRBD1 matches at 10 bases. Germline lookup yields CDR1 SNHLY and CDR2 FYNNEI. CDR3 length: 12 residues. The ends lost 7 bases at V and 7 bases at J; junction bases unmatched: 3. This CDR3 is CASMWTGGGYTF. DNA for the CDR3: TGTGCCAGCATGTGGACAGGGGGTGGCTACACCTTC.

This clone was recorded only once. J is TRBJ2-3 and V is TRBV5-1, with D possibly TRBD2 on 5 matching bases. Germline V gene sequence: CDR1 SGHRS, CDR2 YFSETQ. Trimming took off 6 bases at V and 5 bases at J, with 7 bases between the two ends. The CDR3 consists of 11 residues. The CDR3 loop reads CASTAGDTQYF. In nucleotides, the CDR3 is TGCGCCAGCACCGCGGGAGATACGCAGTATTTT.

There are a few counts of this clone. V and J are TRBV7-9 and TRBJ1-2, with a possible D match to TRBD1 (6 bases). CDR3 length: 14 amino acids. CDR1 and CDR2 from the germline V gene are SEHNR and FQNEAQ (reference sequence). V lost 4 bases to trimming and J lost 4 bases, with 13 bases between them. This chain's CDR3 is CASSSQRGPYGYTF. As DNA, the CDR3 is TGTGCCAGCAGCTCACAGCGGGGGCCCTATGGCTACACCTTC.

The chain uses TRBV5-1 and TRBJ1-3; 7 positions match TRBD1. Germline assignment: CDR1 SGHRS and CDR2 YFSETQ. V was clipped by 0 bases and J by 2 bases; unmatched bases: 5. There are 16 residues in the CDR3. The CDR3 region has the DNA TGCGCCAGCAGCTTGGGTGGGACAGCGCCTGGAAACACCATATATTTT. Protein: CASSLGGTAPGNTIYF.

This clone was recorded once. V gene TRBV19 combines with J gene TRBJ2-7, with TRBD1 matching over 10 bases. The CDR3 runs to 15 residues. After removal of 5 bases from V and 5 bases from J, the junction contained 9 bases not matched to a gene. The V gene's germline CDR1 is LNHDA and CDR2 SQIVND (reference sequence). The CDR3 DNA follows: TGTGCCAGTAGTTTATCCCCGACAGGGGGCCACGAGCAGTACTTC. Translating it yields CASSLSPTGGHEQYF.

V and J are TRBV7-7 and TRBJ1-1, with D perhaps TRBD1 (5 bases). This CDR3 contains 14 residues. From germline, CDR1 is SSHAT and CDR2 FNYEAQ (reference sequence). Trimming took off 6 bases at V and 4 bases at J, with 15 bases between the two ends. The CDR3 reads CASRRGVDGTEAFF. The CDR3 nucleotides read TGTGCCAGCAGGCGGGGGGTAGATGGCACTGAAGCTTTCTTT.

The rearrangement links TRBV27 to TRBJ2-5; 7 bases map to TRBD2. This CDR3 contains 15 residues. Germline V lookup: CDR1 MNHEY, CDR2 SMNVEV (reference sequence). Trimming removed 5 bases from V and 6 bases from J; junction bases left unmatched: 12. CDR3 loop: CASSPRTGGGKTQYF. DNA for the CDR3: TGTGCCAGCAGTCCAAGGACGGGGGGAGGAAAGACCCAGTACTTC.

This rearrangement joins TRBV6-5 to TRBJ1-5; D is uncertain. CDR1 is MNHEY and CDR2 is SVGAGI in the germline V gene. The CDR3 runs 14 residues. V lost 7 bases and J 0 bases, leaving 10 bases between the germline ends. CDR3 sequence (DNA): TGTGCCAGCAATCCTAATTATAGCAATCAGCCCCAGCATTTT. The encoded protein is CASNPNYSNQPQHF.

The V and J genes are TRBV6-1 and TRBJ1-2, with D uncertain. Germline loops: CDR1 MNHNS, CDR2 SASEGT. CDR3 length: 12 amino acids. Trimming took off 3 bases at V and 0 bases at J, with 2 bases between the two ends. CDR3 sequence: CASSDANYGYTF. In nucleotides, the CDR3 is TGTGCCAGCAGTGACGCTAACTATGGCTACACCTTC.

This clone was detected only a few times. CDR3 loop: CAWTYRGNEAFF. The CDR3 DNA is TGTGCCTGGACTTACAGGGGGAATGAAGCTTTCTTT. This chain joins TRBV30 and TRBJ1-1; 8 bases map to TRBD1. The CDR3 contains 12 residues. The V gene's germline CDR1 is GTSNPN and CDR2 SVGIG (reference sequence). J gave up 7 bases and V 4 bases, and 5 bases lay outside the gene matches.

The chain is built from TRBV14 and TRBJ2-7, with TRBD1 matching over 9 bases. The CDR3 has 12 amino acids. The V gene's germline CDR1 is SGHDN and CDR2 FVKESK. V lost 8 bases, J lost 5 bases, and 4 bases stayed unmatched. The CDR3 loop reads CASRGQGNEQYF. Written as DNA, the CDR3 is TGTGCCAGCCGGGGACAGGGTAACGAGCAGTACTTC.